The table lists the clone carrying this T cell receptor (beta chain) with many counts. J was trimmed by 0 bases and V by 4 bases; bases with no gene match: 16. The germline V gene encodes CDR1 KGHDR and CDR2 SFDVKD. The CDR3 totals 21 residues. These data belong to a study of neurological immune-mediated disorders. TCRdb redid the calling of the 5' RACE reads with MiXCR, one entry per CDR3 protein. The sample carries 81,000 or so distinct CDR3 sequences, 5% to 5.5% recorded once. This chain links TRBV24-1 with TRBJ2-1, with 11 positions matching TRBD2. The clonotype was recovered from a woman in her twenties or thirties with multiple sclerosis. Sequenced sample: PBMCs. The CDR3 loop is CATSDLVPSGRKDPSYNEQFF. The CDR3 DNA is TGTGCCACCAGTGACCTTGTCCCTAGCGGGAGGAAGGACCCCTCCTACAATGAGCAGTTCTTC.